The subject of this entry is one T cell receptor beta chain. V dropped 4 bases and J dropped 2 bases, with 14 bases sitting between them. There are 14 residues in the CDR3. CDR1 and CDR2 (germline): SQVTM, ANQGSEA. This sample is drawn from a study of T cell changes during pregnancy in multiple sclerosis. Here immunoSEQ multiplex PCR was the method, and the copy in TCRdb shows in-frame clones only, minus some. Of roughly 87,000 clones in the sample, roughly 93% were seen once. The clonotype comes from a female donor in good health, enrolled as a control in a pregnancy study. Sequencing used peripheral blood, obtained in the third trimester of pregnancy. The gene calls are TRBV29-1 and TRBJ2-5, with a weak D call TRBD2 (5 bases). The CDR3 loop is CSVVDTGEQETQYF. In DNA form, the CDR3 reads TGCAGCGTTGTCGATACCGGGGAGCAAGAGACCCAGTACTTC.